A single sample is the source of the 21 T cell receptor beta chains below, sequenced in a study of T cells in Graves' hyperthyroidism and ophthalmopathy. The CDR3 regions of TCR beta were amplified from RNA transcripts. When the TCR CDR3 underwent first-round RT-PCR, the HTBI primer set was used. TCRdb called the multiplex PCR reads again in MiXCR, with one record for every CDR3 protein. The data show fewer than 500,000 distinct CDR3 sequences, with approximately 13% seen just once and about 20% held by the top ten. Specimen: blood. These receptors originate from a man younger than 40 with Graves' hyperthyroidism that later progressed to Graves' ophthalmopathy.

This clonotype was recorded many times. This rearrangement joins TRBV6-1 to TRBJ1-5; TRBD1 is a possible D gene (6 bases). Germline V gives CDR1 MNHNS, CDR2 SASEGT. The V gene lost 7 bases and the J gene lost 1 base, with 26 bases spanning the gap. This CDR3 has 19 residues. The CDR3 here is CASKLRDKTLKKSNQPQHF. The DNA of the CDR3 is TGTGCCAGCAAGCTCAGGGACAAAACCCTTAAAAAGAGCAATCAGCCCCAGCATTTT.

This clonotype was detected only a few times. The gene calls are TRBV6-1 and TRBJ1-2; tentative D call: TRBD1 (5 bases). V was shortened by 1 base and J by 5 bases, with 17 bases between the two germline ends. CDR1 is MNHNS and CDR2 is SASEGT in the germline V gene. This CDR3 region has 16 residues. CDR3 region: CASSEEGQGRWYGYTF. CDR3 sequence (DNA): TGTGCCAGCAGTGAAGAAGGTCAGGGACGTTGGTATGGCTACACCTTC.

The chain links TRBV7-2 to TRBJ1-4, with 9 bases matching TRBD1. The V segment lost 4 bases and the J segment 6 bases; nucleotides outside the gene matches: 6. Germline V gives CDR1 SGHTA, CDR2 FQGNSA. CDR3 size: 15 residues. CDR3 sequence: CASSSGTGSHEKLFF. In DNA form, the CDR3 reads TGTGCCAGCAGCTCCGGGACAGGGTCCCATGAAAAACTGTTTTTT.

Notes on this clonotype: One end of the junction fails to match germline, which may point to a read error. V is TRBV25-1 and J is TRBJ2-7; tentatively, D is TRBD1 or TRBD2 (5 bases each). The CDR3 sequence is 12 residues long. CDR1 and CDR2 from the germline V gene are MGHDK and SYGVNS. The CDR3 region is CASSPGTYGQYF. The CDR3 DNA sequence: TGTGCCAGCAGTCCAGGGACCTACGGGCAGTACTTC.

This clonotype was detected many times. The rearrangement links TRBV3-1 to TRBJ1-6; D not resolved. The germline CDR1 and CDR2 sequences are LGHDT and YNNKEL (reference sequence). V was clipped by 1 base and J by 8 bases, with 6 bases between them. This CDR3 has 13 residues. CDR3 amino acids: CASSQGRDSPLHF. Written as DNA, the CDR3 is TGTGCCAGCAGCCAAGGCCGAGATTCACCCCTCCACTTT.

This clonotype has more than one count but fewer than ten. V is TRBV7-3 and J is TRBJ1-2, with 7 positions matching TRBD1. The V segment lost 5 bases and the J segment 6 bases; nucleotides outside the gene matches: 9. This CDR3 has 14 amino acids. In germline, CDR1 is SGHTA, CDR2 FQGTGA. The CDR3 spells CASSRRQGVDGYTF. The CDR3 DNA reads TGTGCCAGCAGCCGACGACAGGGTGTCGATGGCTACACCTTC.

Worth noting for this clonotype: Possible read error: a much larger clone is one base away. The V and J genes are TRBV6-1 and TRBJ2-1; weak D call: TRBD1 (5 bases). With 5 bases removed from V and 2 bases from J, the gap between germline ends came to 16 bases. Germline V gene sequence: CDR1 MNHNS, CDR2 SASEGT. The CDR3 sequence is 16 residues long. In DNA, the CDR3 is TGTGCCAGCAGTCCCCCCCTAGGGGTAACCTACAATGAGCAGTTCTTC. It specifies CASSPPLGVTYNEQFF.

This chain connects TRBV7-6 to TRBJ2-1; TRBD2 aligns across 7 bases. The CDR3 consists of 16 residues. V gave up 1 base and J gave up 2 bases; unmatched junction bases: 5. CDR1 is SGHVS, CDR2 FNYEAQ, per germline. DNA for the CDR3: TGTGCCAGCAGCTTAGTTGGCGGGAGCACCTACAATGAGCAGTTCTTC. Its translation is CASSLVGGSTYNEQFF.

This clonotype was counted only a few times. The chain combines TRBV2 with TRBJ1-6, with TRBD1 matching over 7 bases. Germline lookup yields CDR1 SNHLY and CDR2 FYNNEI. The CDR3 contains 16 residues. The V and J ends lost 7 bases and 0 bases, in that order; junction bases with no gene match: 6. CDR3 bases: TGTGCCAGCAAAAGGGGACAGAGCTCCTATAATTCACCCCTCCACTTT. Translation gives CASKRGQSSYNSPLHF.

This clonotype was counted ten times or more. V and J are TRBV12-3 or TRBV12-4 and TRBJ2-7; no definite D call. V lost 5 bases, J lost 0 bases, and 5 bases lay in between. This CDR3 contains 12 residues. DNA of the CDR3: TGTGCCAGCAGTCCCCCCTCCTACGAGCAGTACTTC. Amino acids: CASSPPSYEQYF.

This clonotype appeared many times. V usage is TRBV30 and J usage is TRBJ1-5, with D uncertain. Trimming stripped 0 bases from V and 6 bases from J, with 9 bases between. This CDR3 has 13 residues. Germline CDR1 reads GTSNPN; CDR2 reads SVGIG (reference sequence). The CDR3: CAWSVELGQPQHF. Written as DNA, the CDR3 is TGTGCCTGGAGTGTTGAGCTGGGTCAGCCCCAGCATTTT.

A few counts support this clonotype. The V gene is TRBV19, the J gene TRBJ2-7; D may correspond to TRBD1 or TRBD2 (7 bases each). Germline V gene data show CDR1 as LNHDA and CDR2 as SQIVND (reference sequence). The CDR3 is 14 amino acids. Trimming left V 7 bases short and J 4 bases short, with 17 bases between. This CDR3 reads CASNDGTAGYEQYF. The CDR3 nucleotides are TGTGCCAGTAATGACGGGACAGCGGGATACGAGCAGTACTTC.

This clonotype was picked up many times. The V and J genes are TRBV10-1 and TRBJ1-1; TRBD1 is a possible D gene (6 bases). Germline CDR1 is WNHNN and CDR2 is SYGVQD (reference sequence). V shed 3 bases and J shed 1 base, with 12 bases lying between them. CDR3 size: 15 residues. The CDR3 region is CASSDPLTGNTEAFF. In nucleotides, the CDR3 is TGCGCCAGCAGTGATCCTCTGACAGGGAACACTGAAGCTTTCTTT.

Note on this clonotype: This may arise from a read error, as a much more abundant clone is one base away. This chain links TRBV7-8 with TRBJ2-5; either TRBD1 or TRBD2 may fit D (5 bases each). V lost 4 bases, J lost 8 bases, and 14 bases lay in between. The CDR3 sequence is 13 residues long. The V gene's germline CDR1 is SGHVS and CDR2 FQNEAQ. CDR3 amino acids: CASSYDIGDTQYF. The CDR3 DNA reads TGTGCCAGCAGCTACGACATCGGGGACACCCAGTACTTC.

This clonotype was observed many times. This chain links TRBV30 with TRBJ1-1; TRBD1 might be the D (6 bases). The V and J ends lost 5 bases and 5 bases respectively, with 15 bases between them. The germline gives CDR1 GTSNPN, CDR2 SVGIG (reference sequence). The CDR3 consists of 13 residues. CDR3 protein: CAWGGGRRTEAFF. CDR3 nucleotide sequence: TGTGCCTGGGGTGGGGGGCGGCGGACTGAAGCTTTCTTT.

This chain uses TRBV6-2 or TRBV6-3 with TRBJ1-3; no clear D. There are 15 residues in the CDR3. Germline V lookup: CDR1 MNHEY, CDR2 SVGEGT. Trimming pared 0 bases from V and 1 base from J, leaving 7 bases between. In DNA, the CDR3 is TGTGCCAGCAGTTACTCTACGCTGTCTGGAAACACCATATATTTT. Translating it yields CASSYSTLSGNTIYF.

There are many counts of this clonotype. The V gene is TRBV20-1, the J gene TRBJ2-7; 11 bases align to TRBD1. Germline trimming cut 6 bases from V and 3 bases from J; bases unmatched to any gene: 4. CDR3 length equals 13 residues. Germline V gene lookup returns CDR1 DFQATT and CDR2 SNEGSKA (reference sequence). CDR3 coding DNA: TGCAGTGCCCAGGGACAGGGGGTCTACGAGCAGTACTTC. This gives the protein CSAQGQGVYEQYF.

This clonotype was seen a handful of times. The chain is built from TRBV28 and TRBJ2-7, with a weak D call TRBD1 (5 bases). CDR1 MDHEN and CDR2 SYDVKM come from the germline V gene. The CDR3 spans 11 residues. V was cut by 6 bases and J by 5 bases, with 8 bases left in between. For the CDR3, the DNA is TGTGCCAGCAGCAGGGTTAACGAGCAGTACTTC. Translating gives CASSRVNEQYF.

The table lists this clonotype with many counts. Relative to the germline gene, one junction end is altered; a read error may explain this. The CDR3 loop reads CARSIQGDGDEQFF. CDR3 coding DNA: TGTGCCCGCAGCATACAGGGGGATGGGGATGAGCAGTTCTTC. The chain links TRBV13 to TRBJ2-1, with 8 bases lining up with TRBD1. The CDR3 has 14 amino acids. CDR1 is PRHDT, CDR2 FYEKMQ, per germline (reference sequence).

This clonotype was counted at least ten times. CDR3 sequence: CAWTETRRGEKLFF. The CDR3 DNA reads TGTGCCTGGACCGAGACCAGGCGAGGTGAAAAACTGTTTTTT. V and J are TRBV30 and TRBJ1-4, with D unresolved. CDR1 is GTSNPN and CDR2 is SVGIG in the germline V gene (reference sequence). V was trimmed by 4 bases and J by 7 bases, leaving 16 bases between them. This CDR3 is 14 amino acids long.

The chain combines TRBV5-1 with TRBJ1-1; 7 nucleotides agree with TRBD1. The CDR3 has 15 residues. Losses at the gene ends were 2 bases for V and 4 bases for J; bases not matched to a gene: 8. Per the germline V gene, CDR1 is SGHRS and CDR2 is YFSETQ. The CDR3 here is CASSFLLTGATEAFF. CDR3 in DNA: TGCGCCAGCAGCTTTCTCCTAACAGGGGCCACTGAAGCTTTCTTT.